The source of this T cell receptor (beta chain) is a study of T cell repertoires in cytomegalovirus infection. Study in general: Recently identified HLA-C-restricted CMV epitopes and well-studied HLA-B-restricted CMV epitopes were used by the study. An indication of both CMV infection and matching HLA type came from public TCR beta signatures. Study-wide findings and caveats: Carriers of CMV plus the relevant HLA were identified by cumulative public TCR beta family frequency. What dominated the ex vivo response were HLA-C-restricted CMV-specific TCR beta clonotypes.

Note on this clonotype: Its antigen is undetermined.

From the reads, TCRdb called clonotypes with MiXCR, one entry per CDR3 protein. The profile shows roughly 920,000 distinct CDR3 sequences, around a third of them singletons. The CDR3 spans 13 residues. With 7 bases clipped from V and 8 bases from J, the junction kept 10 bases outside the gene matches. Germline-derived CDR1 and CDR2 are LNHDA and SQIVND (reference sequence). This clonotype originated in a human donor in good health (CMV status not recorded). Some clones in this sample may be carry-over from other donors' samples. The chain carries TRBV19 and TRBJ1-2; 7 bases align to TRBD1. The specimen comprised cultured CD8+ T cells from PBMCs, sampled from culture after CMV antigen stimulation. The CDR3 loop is CASTPPGGGGYTF. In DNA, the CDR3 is TGTGCCAGTACCCCCCCAGGGGGAGGAGGCTACACCTTC.